Presented here are 21 T cell receptor beta chains from one specimen sequenced in a study of blood T cell repertoires in COVID-19. The method was immunoSEQ multiplex PCR; TCRdb's version includes in-frame clones alone and lacks a portion of them. The table includes some 100,000 clones, approximately 89% detected once. Sequencing was performed on peripheral blood. Receptors originate from a man in his fifties or sixties with active COVID-19.

The chain links TRBV2 to TRBJ2-5; TRBD2 is a possible D gene (5 bases). Germline CDR1 is SNHLY and CDR2 is FYNNEI. The germline V and J ends were trimmed by 8 bases and 2 bases, with 15 bases remaining between them. The CDR3 is 14 residues long. The DNA of the CDR3 is TGTGCCAGCCATGGACGGACTGGGCAAGAGACCCAGTACTTC. It is translated as CASHGRTGQETQYF.

The chain couples TRBV27 to TRBJ1-2; TRBD1 might be the D (6 bases). Germline V CDR1 and CDR2: MNHEY, SMNVEV (reference sequence). V gave up 6 bases and J gave up 5 bases, with 13 bases separating them. The CDR3 is 13 residues long. For the CDR3, the DNA is TGTGCCAGCAGCTGGGACAAACGATATGGCTACACCTTC. It codes for CASSWDKRYGYTF.

The CDR3 nucleotides read TGTGCCAGCAGCTTACTAGCGGGAGGATTCAATGAGCAGTTCTTC. The encoded protein is CASSLLAGGFNEQFF. The chain couples TRBV7-8 to TRBJ2-1; 11 bases fit TRBD2. J gave up 6 bases and V 2 bases, and 3 bases lay outside the gene matches. Germline CDR1 and CDR2: SGHVS and FQNEAQ. CDR3 length equals 15 residues.

The J gene is TRBJ1-1, the V gene TRBV5-1, with D unclear. CDR1 is SGHRS and CDR2 is YFSETQ in the germline V gene. With 4 bases removed from V and 5 bases from J, the gap between germline ends came to 18 bases. CDR3 length: 15 residues. CDR3 nucleotides: TGCGCCAGCAGCGACCAAAAATTTTCGAGGACTGAAGCTTTCTTT. It translates to CASSDQKFSRTEAFF.

V and J are TRBV6-6 and TRBJ2-3; 11 nucleotides align to TRBD2. Per germline, CDR1 MNHNY and CDR2 SVGAGI (reference sequence). The junction had 16 bases not matched to a gene; V was cut back by 5 bases and J by 6 bases. The CDR3 contains 18 residues. CDR3: CASSQLGQPSGRRDTQYF. CDR3 DNA: TGTGCCAGCAGTCAACTCGGACAGCCTAGCGGGAGGCGGGATACGCAGTATTTT.

The V and J genes are TRBV5-6 and TRBJ2-3, with 11 bases fitting TRBD2. There are 19 residues in the CDR3. In germline, CDR1 is SGHDT, CDR2 YYEEEE. V lost 4 bases to trimming and J lost 1 base; unmatched junction nucleotides: 14. The CDR3 is CASSPLGGRLAGRTDTQYF. In nucleotides, the CDR3 is TGTGCCAGCAGCCCCTTGGGGGGACGACTAGCGGGGCGCACAGATACGCAGTATTTT.

V usage is TRBV6-4 and J usage is TRBJ1-1; D is perhaps TRBD1 (5 bases). Trimming shortened V by 0 bases and J by 1 base, and 6 bases separated the two germline ends. The CDR3 extends over 14 amino acids. Looked up from germline, CDR1 is MRHNA and CDR2 is SNTAGT. The CDR3 region is CASSDSDKNTEAFF. CDR3 nucleotides: TGTGCCAGCAGTGACTCGGACAAGAACACTGAAGCTTTCTTT.

The chain recombines TRBV15 with TRBJ1-1; weak D call: TRBD1 (5 bases). The CDR3 extends over 15 amino acids. From germline, CDR1 is LNHNV and CDR2 YYDKDF (reference sequence). V was trimmed by 5 bases and J by 2 bases, leaving 15 bases between them. For the CDR3, the DNA is TGTGCCACCAGCCGGCGGGACGGAGGAAACACTGAAGCTTTCTTT. Amino acids: CATSRRDGGNTEAFF.

The chain has TRBV7-8 and TRBJ1-4; weak D call: TRBD1 (6 bases). Germline CDR1 reads SGHVS; CDR2 reads FQNEAQ. Trimming took 4 bases from V and 8 from J, leaving 14 bases between them. The CDR3 is made up of 14 amino acids. The CDR3 DNA reads as TGTGCCAGCAGCTCGACAGGAACCAGGGAAAAACTGTTTTTT. Its translation is CASSSTGTREKLFF.

The V and J genes are TRBV5-6 and TRBJ2-3; TRBD1 agrees at 7 bases. The germline V gene encodes CDR1 SGHDT and CDR2 YYEEEE. J gave up 6 bases and V 4 bases, and 8 bases lay outside the gene matches. The CDR3 contains 14 residues. CDR3 residues: CASSDTGVWDTQYF. Here the CDR3 DNA reads TGTGCCAGCAGCGACACAGGGGTATGGGATACGCAGTATTTT.

The chain has TRBV12-5 and TRBJ1-4; unclear D gene. CDR1 and CDR2 from the germline V gene are LGHNT and FRNRAP. V lost 1 base and J lost 8, with 8 bases in between. The CDR3 consists of 13 residues. The CDR3 sequence: CASGLAGAEKLFF. For the CDR3, the DNA is TGTGCTAGTGGTTTGGCTGGAGCGGAAAAACTGTTTTTT.

The chain is built from TRBV4-1 and TRBJ1-2, with D maybe TRBD1 (6 bases). CDR3 size: 14 residues. Germline lookup yields CDR1 MGHRA and CDR2 YSYEKL. The V and J ends lost 3 bases and 4 bases respectively, with 12 bases between them. The CDR3 reads CASSHGGLGYGYTF. In DNA, the CDR3 is TGCGCCAGCAGCCACGGGGGGCTGGGCTATGGCTACACCTTC.

This clone showed up just once. In nucleotides, the CDR3 is TGTGCCAGCAGTTCACCGGCGGTATATGGCTACACCTTC. This sequence encodes CASSSPAVYGYTF. The chain recombines TRBV28 with TRBJ1-2; no clear D gene. The CDR3 consists of 13 residues. The V and J ends lost 4 bases and 5 bases respectively, with 11 bases between them. Germline CDR1 reads MDHEN; CDR2 reads SYDVKM.

The chain employs TRBV2 and TRBJ2-5; TRBD2 might be the D (6 bases). Germline CDR1 SNHLY, CDR2 FYNNEI. CDR3 size: 14 residues. Trimming pared 5 bases from V and 1 base from J, leaving 11 bases between. CDR3 amino acids: CASSISGVQETQYF. For the CDR3, the DNA is TGTGCCAGCAGTATTAGCGGAGTCCAAGAGACCCAGTACTTC.

The rearrangement uses TRBV5-1 and TRBJ1-1, with 10 nucleotides matching TRBD1. The CDR3 is 16 amino acids. Germline lookup yields CDR1 SGHRS and CDR2 YFSETQ. After removal of 4 bases from V and 4 bases from J, the junction contained 10 bases not matched to a gene. The CDR3 protein is CASSGGTGDVGTEAFF. DNA of the CDR3: TGCGCCAGCAGCGGGGGGACAGGGGATGTCGGCACTGAAGCTTTCTTT.

The genes are TRBV5-1 and TRBJ2-2; a weak D match, TRBD2 (6 bases). V was shortened by 3 bases and J by 4 bases, with 13 bases between the two germline ends. The germline CDR1 and CDR2 sequences are SGHRS and YFSETQ. The CDR3 sequence is 15 residues long. CDR3 sequence (DNA): TGCGCCAGCAGCTCCACGGGGGATTCCACCGGGGAGCTGTTTTTT. It yields the protein CASSSTGDSTGELFF. The whole variable domain, remainder taken from reference TRBV5-1 and TRBJ2-2, is KAGVTQTPRYLIKTRGQQVTLSCSPISGHRSVSWYQQTPGQGLQFLFEYFSETQRNKGNFPGRFSGRQFSNSRSEMNVSTLELGDSALYLCASSSTGDSTGELFFGEGSRLTVL.

The chain is built from TRBV2 and TRBJ1-1; 8 bases line up with TRBD1. After removal of 6 bases from V and 4 bases from J, the junction contained 7 bases not matched to a gene. Germline-derived CDR1 and CDR2 are SNHLY and FYNNEI. The CDR3 is made up of 14 amino acids. The CDR3 protein is CASSDRGLSTEAFF. The DNA of the CDR3 is TGTGCCAGCAGCGACAGGGGTCTCAGCACTGAAGCTTTCTTT. Looking up the rest from reference TRBV2 and TRBJ1-1 gives the full variable domain: EPEVTQTPSHQVTQMGQEVILRCVPISNHLYFYWYRQILGQKVEFLVSFYNNEISEKSEIFDDQFSVERPDGSNFTLKIRSTKLEDSAMYFCASSDRGLSTEAFFGQGTRLTVV.

This rearrangement joins TRBV4-2 to TRBJ1-1; TRBD1 aligns across 7 bases. V lost 6 bases to trimming and J lost 6 bases; unmatched junction nucleotides: 7. This CDR3 is 13 amino acids long. The germline V gene encodes CDR1 LGHNA and CDR2 YNFKEQ. The CDR3 DNA sequence: TGTGCCAGCAGGCATACAGGGGTGGCTGAAGCTTTCTTT. It encodes CASRHTGVAEAFF.

This clone was counted once. The chain employs TRBV5-1 and TRBJ2-1; D perhaps matches TRBD2 (6 bases). There are 16 residues in the CDR3. V was trimmed by 1 base and J by 0 bases, leaving 11 bases between them. The germline V gene has CDR1 SGHRS and CDR2 YFSETQ. CDR3 amino acids: CASSLLPGSSYNEQFF. The CDR3 DNA reads TGCGCCAGCAGCTTGCTCCCCGGGAGCTCCTACAATGAGCAGTTCTTC.

V and J are TRBV12-5 and TRBJ2-1, with 16 bases that match TRBD2. CDR3 length: 17 amino acids. Germline lookup yields CDR1 LGHNT and CDR2 FRNRAP. V gave up 3 bases and J gave up 2 bases; unmatched junction bases: 1. CDR3 sequence (DNA): TGTGCTAGTGGTTTCGGGACTAGCGGGAGGGCCTACAATGAGCAGTTCTTC. Protein: CASGFGTSGRAYNEQFF.

The J gene is TRBJ2-3, the V gene TRBV9, with 9 bases lining up with TRBD2. V was clipped by 2 bases and J by 6 bases; unmatched bases: 7. Germline CDR1 reads SGDLS; CDR2 reads YYNGEE. CDR3 length equals 15 residues. The CDR3 spells CASSVGGRASDTQYF. The CDR3 DNA reads TGTGCCAGCAGCGTTGGCGGGAGGGCCTCCGATACGCAGTATTTT. Together with reference TRBV9 and TRBJ2-3, the CDR3 gives the full variable domain: DSGVTQTPKHLITATGQRVTLRCSPRSGDLSVYWYQQSLDQGLQFLIQYYNGEERAKGNILERFSAQQFPDLHSELNLSSLELGDSALYFCASSVGGRASDTQYFGPGTRLTVL.